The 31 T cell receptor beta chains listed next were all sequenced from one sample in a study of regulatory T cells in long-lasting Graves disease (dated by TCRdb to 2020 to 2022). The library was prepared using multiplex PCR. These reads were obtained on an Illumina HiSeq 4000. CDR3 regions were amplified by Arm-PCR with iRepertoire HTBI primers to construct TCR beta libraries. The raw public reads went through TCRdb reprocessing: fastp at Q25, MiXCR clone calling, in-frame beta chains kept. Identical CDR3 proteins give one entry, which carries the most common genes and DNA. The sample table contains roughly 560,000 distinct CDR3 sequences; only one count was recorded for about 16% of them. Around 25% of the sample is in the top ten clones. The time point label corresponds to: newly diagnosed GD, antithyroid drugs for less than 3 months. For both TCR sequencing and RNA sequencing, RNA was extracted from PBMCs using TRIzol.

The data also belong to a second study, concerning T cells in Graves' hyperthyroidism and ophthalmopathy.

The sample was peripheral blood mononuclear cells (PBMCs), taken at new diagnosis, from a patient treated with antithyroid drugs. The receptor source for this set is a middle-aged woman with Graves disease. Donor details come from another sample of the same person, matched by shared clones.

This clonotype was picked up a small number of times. The CDR3 DNA is TGCAGCGTTGGCGGTTCAGGGGAGGTTTGGAACACTGAAGCTTTCTTT. Protein sequence: CSVGGSGEVWNTEAFF. The chain employs TRBV29-1 and TRBJ1-1, with a tentative D call TRBD1 (6 bases). Germline V CDR1 and CDR2: SQVTM, ANQGSEA. V lost 4 bases and J 1 base, leaving 19 bases between the germline ends. This CDR3 region has 16 residues. Full variable domain (rest looked up from reference TRBV29-1 and TRBJ1-1): SAVISQKPSRDICQRGTSLTIQCQVDSQVTMMFWYRQQPGQSLTLIATANQGSEATYESGFVIDKFPISRPNLTFSTLTVSNMSPEDSSIYLCSVGGSGEVWNTEAFFGQGTRLTVV.

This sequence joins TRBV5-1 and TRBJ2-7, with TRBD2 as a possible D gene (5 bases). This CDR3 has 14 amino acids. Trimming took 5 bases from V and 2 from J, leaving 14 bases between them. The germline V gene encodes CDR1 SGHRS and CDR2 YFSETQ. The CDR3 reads CASRRGLSAYEQYF. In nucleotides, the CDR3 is TGCGCCAGCAGACGAGGACTTTCAGCCTACGAGCAGTACTTC.

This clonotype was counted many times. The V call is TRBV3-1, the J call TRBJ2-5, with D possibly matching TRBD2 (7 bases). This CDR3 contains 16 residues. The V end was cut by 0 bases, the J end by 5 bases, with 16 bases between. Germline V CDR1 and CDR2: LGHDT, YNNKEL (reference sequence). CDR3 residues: CASSQDPLGGAETQYF. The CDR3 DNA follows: TGTGCCAGCAGCCAAGACCCTCTTGGGGGGGCGGAGACCCAGTACTTC.

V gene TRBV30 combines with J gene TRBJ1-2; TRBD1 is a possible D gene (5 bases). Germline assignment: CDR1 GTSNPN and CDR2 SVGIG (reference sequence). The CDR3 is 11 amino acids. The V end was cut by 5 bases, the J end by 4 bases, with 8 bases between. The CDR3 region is CAWAGGYGYTF. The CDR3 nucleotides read TGTGCCTGGGCGGGGGGCTATGGCTACACCTTC.

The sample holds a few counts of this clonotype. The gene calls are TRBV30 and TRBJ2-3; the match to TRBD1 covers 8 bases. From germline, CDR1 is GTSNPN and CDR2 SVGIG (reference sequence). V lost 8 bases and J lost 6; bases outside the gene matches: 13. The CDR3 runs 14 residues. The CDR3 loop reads CAQGGRGLPDTQYF. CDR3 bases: TGTGCCCAGGGAGGCAGGGGGCTACCTGATACGCAGTATTTT.

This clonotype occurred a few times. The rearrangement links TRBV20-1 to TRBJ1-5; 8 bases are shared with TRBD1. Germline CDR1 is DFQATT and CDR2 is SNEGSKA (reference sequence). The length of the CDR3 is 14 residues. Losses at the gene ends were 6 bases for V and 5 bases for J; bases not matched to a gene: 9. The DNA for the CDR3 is TGCAGTGCCCGGACAGGGACGACGGATCAGCCCCAGCATTTT. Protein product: CSARTGTTDQPQHF.

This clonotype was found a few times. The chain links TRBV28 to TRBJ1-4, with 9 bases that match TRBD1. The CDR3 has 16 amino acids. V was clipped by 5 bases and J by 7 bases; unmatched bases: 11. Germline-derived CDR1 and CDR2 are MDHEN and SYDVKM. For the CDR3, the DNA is TGTGCCAGCAGTAAAGCTAAACAGGGGGCGGGTGAAAAACTGTTTTTT. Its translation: CASSKAKQGAGEKLFF.

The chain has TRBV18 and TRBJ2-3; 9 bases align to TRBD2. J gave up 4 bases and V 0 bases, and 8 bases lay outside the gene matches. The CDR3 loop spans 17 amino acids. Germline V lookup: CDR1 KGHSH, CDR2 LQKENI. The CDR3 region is CASSPPILRGGPDTQYF. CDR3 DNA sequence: TGTGCCAGCTCACCACCGATATTGCGGGGGGGCCCAGATACGCAGTATTTT.

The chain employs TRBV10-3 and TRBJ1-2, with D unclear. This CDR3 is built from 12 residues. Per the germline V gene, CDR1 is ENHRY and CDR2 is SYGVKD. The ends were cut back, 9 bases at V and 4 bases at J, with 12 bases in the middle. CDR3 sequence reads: CAIRPEGYGYTF. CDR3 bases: TGTGCCATACGACCCGAGGGCTATGGCTACACCTTC.

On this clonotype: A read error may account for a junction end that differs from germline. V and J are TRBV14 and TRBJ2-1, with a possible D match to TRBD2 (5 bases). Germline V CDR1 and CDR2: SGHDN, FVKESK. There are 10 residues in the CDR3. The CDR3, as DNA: TGTGCCAGCAGCCACCCGGGGTTCACCTTC. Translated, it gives CASSHPGFTF.

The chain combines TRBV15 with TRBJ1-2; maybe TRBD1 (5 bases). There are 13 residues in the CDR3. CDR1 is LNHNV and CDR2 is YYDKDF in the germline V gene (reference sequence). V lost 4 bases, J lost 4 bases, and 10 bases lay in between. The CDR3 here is CATSTGYSYGYTF. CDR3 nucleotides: TGTGCCACCAGCACAGGGTACAGCTATGGCTACACCTTC.

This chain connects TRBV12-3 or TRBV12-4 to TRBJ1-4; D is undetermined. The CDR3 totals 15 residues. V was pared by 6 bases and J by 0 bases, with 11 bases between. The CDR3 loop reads CASSPGWSTNEKLFF. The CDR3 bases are TGTGCCAGCAGCCCGGGGTGGTCAACTAATGAAAAACTGTTTTTT.

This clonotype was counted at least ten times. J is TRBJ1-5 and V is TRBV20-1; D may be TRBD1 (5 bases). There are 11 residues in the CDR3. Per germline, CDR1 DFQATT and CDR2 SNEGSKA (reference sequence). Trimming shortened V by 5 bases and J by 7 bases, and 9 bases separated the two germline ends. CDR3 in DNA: TGCAGTGCTGGGGACTCCCAGCCCCAGCATTTT. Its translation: CSAGDSQPQHF.

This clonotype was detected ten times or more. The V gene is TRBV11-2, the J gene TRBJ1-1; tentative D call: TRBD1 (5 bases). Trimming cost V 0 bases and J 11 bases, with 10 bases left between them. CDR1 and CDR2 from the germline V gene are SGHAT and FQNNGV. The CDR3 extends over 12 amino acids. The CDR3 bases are TGTGCCAGCAGCTTAGATCGGGGGTCGGCTTTCTTT. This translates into CASSLDRGSAFF.

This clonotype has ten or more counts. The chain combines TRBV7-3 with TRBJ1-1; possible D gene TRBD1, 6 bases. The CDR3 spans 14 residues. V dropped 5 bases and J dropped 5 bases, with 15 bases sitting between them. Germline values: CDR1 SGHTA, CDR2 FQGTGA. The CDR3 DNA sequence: TGTGCCAGCAGCACCACTGGGGGGGCTACTGAAGCTTTCTTT. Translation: CASSTTGGATEAFF.

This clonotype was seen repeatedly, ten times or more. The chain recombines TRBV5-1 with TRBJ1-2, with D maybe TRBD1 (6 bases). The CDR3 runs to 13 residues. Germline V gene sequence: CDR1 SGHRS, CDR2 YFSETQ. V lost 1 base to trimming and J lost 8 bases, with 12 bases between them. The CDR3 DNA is TGCGCCAGCAGCTTGCGGACAGACGGAGGCTACACCTTC. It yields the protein CASSLRTDGGYTF.

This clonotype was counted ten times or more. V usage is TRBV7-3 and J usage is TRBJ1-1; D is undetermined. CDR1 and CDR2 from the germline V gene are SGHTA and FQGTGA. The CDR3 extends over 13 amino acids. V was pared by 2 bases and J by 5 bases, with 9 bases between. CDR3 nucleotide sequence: TGTGCCAGCAGCTTACTTCCGACGACTGAAGCTTTCTTT. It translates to CASSLLPTTEAFF.

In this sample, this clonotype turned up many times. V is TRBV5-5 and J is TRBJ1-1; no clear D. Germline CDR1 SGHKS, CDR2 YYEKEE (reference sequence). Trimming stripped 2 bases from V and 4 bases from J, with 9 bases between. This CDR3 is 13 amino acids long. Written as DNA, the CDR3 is TGTGCCAGCAGCTTAGGAGGGTTCACTGAAGCTTTCTTT. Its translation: CASSLGGFTEAFF.

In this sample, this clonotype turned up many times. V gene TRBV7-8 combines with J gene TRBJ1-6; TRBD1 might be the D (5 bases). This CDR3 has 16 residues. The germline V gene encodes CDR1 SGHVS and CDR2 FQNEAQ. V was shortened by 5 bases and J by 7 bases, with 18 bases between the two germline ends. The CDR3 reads CASSRFLGLENSPLHF. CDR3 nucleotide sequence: TGTGCCAGCAGCCGATTCCTGGGGCTTGAGAATTCACCCCTCCACTTT.

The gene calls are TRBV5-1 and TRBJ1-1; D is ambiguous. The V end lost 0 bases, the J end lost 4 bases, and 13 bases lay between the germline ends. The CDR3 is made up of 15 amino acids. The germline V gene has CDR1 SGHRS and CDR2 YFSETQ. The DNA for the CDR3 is TGCGCCAGCAGCTTGGGTCGAGGCAGTGGCACTGAAGCTTTCTTT. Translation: CASSLGRGSGTEAFF. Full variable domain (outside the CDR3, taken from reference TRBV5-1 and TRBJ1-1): KAGVTQTPRYLIKTRGQQVTLSCSPISGHRSVSWYQQTPGQGLQFLFEYFSETQRNKGNFPGRFSGRQFSNSRSEMNVSTLELGDSALYLCASSLGRGSGTEAFFGQGTRLTVV.

In DNA form, the CDR3 reads TGTGCCAGCCGACTAGCGGGGGGGTTGTCTACGCAGTATTTT. Translation: CASRLAGGLSTQYF. V usage is TRBV12-3 or TRBV12-4 and J usage is TRBJ2-3; 14 bases map to TRBD2. Trimming took 8 bases from V and 8 from J; bases not matched to a gene: 6. This CDR3 comprises 14 residues.

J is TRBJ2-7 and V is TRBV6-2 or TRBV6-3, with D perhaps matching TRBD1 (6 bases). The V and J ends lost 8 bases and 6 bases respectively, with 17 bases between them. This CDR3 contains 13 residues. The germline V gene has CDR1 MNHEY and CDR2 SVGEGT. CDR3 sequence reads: CASVPGQIGEQYF. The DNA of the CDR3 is TGTGCCAGCGTACCGGGACAAATAGGCGAGCAGTACTTC.

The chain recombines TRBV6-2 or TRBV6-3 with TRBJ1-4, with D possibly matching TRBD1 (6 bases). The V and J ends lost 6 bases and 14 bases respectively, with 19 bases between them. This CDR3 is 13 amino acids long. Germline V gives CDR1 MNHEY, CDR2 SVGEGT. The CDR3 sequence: CASRPSPGQRLFF. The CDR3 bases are TGTGCCAGCAGGCCATCCCCGGGACAAAGGCTGTTTTTT.

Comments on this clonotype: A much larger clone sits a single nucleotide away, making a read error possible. The CDR3 nucleotides read TGTACCTGGAGTGTAGGATATAATTCACCCCTCCACTTT. Translation gives CTWSVGYNSPLHF. The rearrangement joins TRBV30 to TRBJ1-6, with D hard to call. The CDR3 covers 13 residues. The germline V gene encodes CDR1 GTSNPN and CDR2 SVGIG (reference sequence).

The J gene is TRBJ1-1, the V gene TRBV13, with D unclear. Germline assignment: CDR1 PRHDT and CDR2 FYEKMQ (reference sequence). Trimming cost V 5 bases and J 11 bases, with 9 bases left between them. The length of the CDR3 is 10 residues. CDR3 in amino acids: CASSGSMAFF. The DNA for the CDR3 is TGTGCCAGCAGCGGTTCAATGGCTTTCTTT. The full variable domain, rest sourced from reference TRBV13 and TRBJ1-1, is AAGVIQSPRHLIKEKRETATLKCYPIPRHDTVYWYQQGPGQDPQFLISFYEKMQSDKGSIPDRFSAQQFSDYHSELNMSSLELGDSALYFCASSGSMAFFGQGTRLTVV.

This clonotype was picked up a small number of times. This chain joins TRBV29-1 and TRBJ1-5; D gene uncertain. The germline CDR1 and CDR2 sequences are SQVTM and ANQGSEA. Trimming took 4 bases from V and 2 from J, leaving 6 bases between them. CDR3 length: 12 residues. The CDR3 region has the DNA TGCAGCGTTGGTGCAGGCAATCAGCCCCAGCATTTT. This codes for CSVGAGNQPQHF.

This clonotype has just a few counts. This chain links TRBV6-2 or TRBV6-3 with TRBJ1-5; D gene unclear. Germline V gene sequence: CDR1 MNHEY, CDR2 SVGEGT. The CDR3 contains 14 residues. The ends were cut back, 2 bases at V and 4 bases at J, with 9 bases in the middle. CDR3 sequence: CASSYRVGNQPQHF. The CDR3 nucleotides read TGTGCCAGCAGTTACCGCGTGGGAAATCAGCCCCAGCATTTT.

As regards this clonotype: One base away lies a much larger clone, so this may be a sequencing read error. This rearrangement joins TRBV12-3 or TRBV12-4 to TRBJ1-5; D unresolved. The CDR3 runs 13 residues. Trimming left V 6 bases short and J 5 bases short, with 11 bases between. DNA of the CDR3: TGTGCCAGCAGCCCAGCAGCAGATCAGCCCCAGCATTTT. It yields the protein CASSPAADQPQHF.

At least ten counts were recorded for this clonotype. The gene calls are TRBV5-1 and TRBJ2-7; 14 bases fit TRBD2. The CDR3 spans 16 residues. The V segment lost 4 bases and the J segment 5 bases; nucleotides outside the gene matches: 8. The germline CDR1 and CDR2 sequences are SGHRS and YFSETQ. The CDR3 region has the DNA TGCGCCAGCAGCATCCGGACTAGCGGGGGGTTAGACGAGCAGTACTTC. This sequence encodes CASSIRTSGGLDEQYF.

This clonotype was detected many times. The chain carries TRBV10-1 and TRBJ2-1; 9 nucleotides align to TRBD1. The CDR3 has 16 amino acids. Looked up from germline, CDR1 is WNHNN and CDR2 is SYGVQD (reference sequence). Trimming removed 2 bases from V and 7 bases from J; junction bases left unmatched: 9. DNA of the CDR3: TGCGCCAGCAGTGAGAGTAGGGGACAGGGACGAAATGAGCAGTTCTTC. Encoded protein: CASSESRGQGRNEQFF.

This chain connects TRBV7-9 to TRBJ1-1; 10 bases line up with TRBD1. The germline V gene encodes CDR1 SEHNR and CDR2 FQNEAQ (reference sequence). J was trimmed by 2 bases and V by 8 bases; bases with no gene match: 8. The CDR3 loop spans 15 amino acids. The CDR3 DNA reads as TGTGCCAGCGGGGGGGGACAGGGGCTAAACACTGAAGCTTTCTTT. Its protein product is CASGGGQGLNTEAFF.